Listed here is a single T cell receptor (beta chain). This clone was seen a single time. Which antigen it targets is not known. Base-call qualities are not available, and no considerably larger clone is one nucleotide away. TCRbeta CDR3 regions were amplified from genomic DNA using the immunoSEQ Assay, a bias-controlled multiplex PCR. From the authors' description of their analysis: Within the assay, amplification of reference gene primers was used to estimate how many nucleated cells each sample contained. To quantify the absolute abundance of each unique TCRbeta CDR3 rearrangement, sequence reads were collapsed and filtered. For each sample, productive Simpson clonality was calculated as the square root of Simpson's diversity index across productive rearrangements. The immuneACCESS repertoire file appears here via TCRdb, limited to in-frame rearrangements. These files lack a portion of the clones; in checked studies, under half of the deficit traces to unresolved V genes, and the cause of the others is not known. V, J and clone size derive from that table, while D and trimming were established from the DNA sequence. A total of 150,000 to 200,000 clones appear in this sample, 85% to 90% of them only once. The ten largest clones take up roughly 11% of the sample.

CDR1 and CDR2 (SGDLS, YYNGEE) derive from the germline V gene. A distance of 13 bases separates the germline ends of V and J, which lose 2 bases and 1 base respectively. The cysteine opens and the phenylalanine closes a CDR3 of 15 amino acids. The retained sequence is limited to the CDR3, 45 bases, with the frame set at the first base. This sample stems from a study of blood T cell repertoires in COVID-19 (dated by TCRdb to 2018 to 2020). Turning to the overall study: Collaborator samples came from the United States, Italy and Spain and covered acute and convalescent phases of COVID-19. Subjects who had been exposed to COVID-19, were actively infected with it, or had recovered from it provided the deeply sampled blood TCRbeta repertoires that made up the dataset. A de-identified subject ID, COVID-19 status, age in years and sex were almost always included in the sample metadata. The repertoires were released in a freely available public database intended as a resource for research on the immune response to SARS-CoV-2. The samples were drawn from two sources: the first 160 participants of the ongoing ImmuneRACE study, and fewer than 1,500 subjects contributed by 6 global collaborators. The prospective study material was composed of cDNA or gDNA derived from T cells, B-cell-depleted T cells, or PBMCs. Where HLA class I and class II types were available, the types were taken from metadata supplied by the sample provider, not from assay-based typing. On the study overall, not on this receptor specifically: The quantity of clinical and demographic metadata differed by source and by participant and was supplied without curation.

One collaborating source in Seattle enrolled patients while the patients were actively infected and followed the patients over time throughout the course of disease. The collaborating institutions used their own protocols to collect whole blood in K2EDTA tubes. Collaborator samples were shipped for TCRbeta analysis as frozen whole blood, isolated PBMCs, or DNA extracted from either sample type. Sequencing was performed on peripheral blood. The clonotype originates from a woman in her sixties or seventies with COVID-19, enrolled during active disease. The chain was built from TRBV9 and TRBJ2-7; no D segment can be confidently identified. This receptor has the CDR3 CASSVKSPVSYEQYF. In nucleotide form, the sequence is TGTGCCAGCAGCGTCAAATCCCCGGTATCCTACGAGCAGTACTTC. With the rest looked up from the reference TRBV9 and TRBJ2-7 genes rather than sequenced, the full variable domain is DSGVTQTPKHLITATGQRVTLRCSPRSGDLSVYWYQQSLDQGLQFLIQYYNGEERAKGNILERFSAQQFPDLHSELNLSSLELGDSALYFCASSVKSPVSYEQYFGPGTRLTVT.